These 5 T cell receptor beta chains were all obtained from the same sample, sequenced in a study of shared clonotypes between healthy human individuals. The repertoire was sequenced with immunoSEQ multiplex PCR; TCRdb's copy has only in-frame clones and lacks some. The sample lists about 500,000 clones, 70% to 80% occurring once. The source material was PBMCs. The receptors shown here come from a woman in her thirties or forties in good health. Some clones in this sample may be carry-over from other donors' samples.

The rearrangement links TRBV5-1 to TRBJ2-3; D gene ambiguous. CDR3 length equals 13 residues. V dropped 1 base and J dropped 0 bases, with 3 bases sitting between them. The germline V gene encodes CDR1 SGHRS and CDR2 YFSETQ. The CDR3 coding sequence is TGCGCCAGCAGCTTGACTAGCACAGATACGCAGTATTTT. The encoded protein is CASSLTSTDTQYF.

The chain recombines TRBV14 with TRBJ2-2, with a possible D match to TRBD2 (5 bases). The V gene's germline CDR1 is SGHDN and CDR2 FVKESK. The V end was cut by 8 bases, the J end by 1 base, with 8 bases between. There are 13 residues in the CDR3. The CDR3 is CASGGRNTGELFF. The CDR3 coding sequence is TGTGCCAGCGGAGGAAGGAACACCGGGGAGCTGTTTTTT.

Comment on this clone: The identical CDR3 is also encoded by other nucleotide sequences in the sample. The chain carries TRBV18 and TRBJ2-2, with D maybe TRBD2 (6 bases). The germline V and J ends were trimmed by 1 base and 4 bases, with 7 bases remaining between them. CDR1 and CDR2 from the germline V gene are KGHSH and LQKENI. CDR3 length: 14 amino acids. CDR3 region: CASSPLGSTGELFF. The CDR3 DNA is TGTGCCAGCTCACCACTCGGGAGCACCGGGGAGCTGTTTTTT.

The chain has TRBV28 and TRBJ2-3, with TRBD2 as a possible D gene (6 bases). Trimming removed 7 bases from V and 5 bases from J, with 19 bases in between. Germline V gives CDR1 MDHEN, CDR2 SYDVKM. The CDR3 contains 15 residues. The CDR3 reads CASTSLAAQEDTQYF. The CDR3 coding sequence is TGTGCCAGCACCTCTTTAGCGGCCCAGGAAGATACGCAGTATTTT. The variable domain in full, completed from reference TRBV28 and TRBJ2-3, reads DVKVTQSSRYLVKRTGEKVFLECVQDMDHENMFWYRQDPGLGLRLIYFSYDVKMKEKGDIPEGYSVSREKKERFSLILESASTNQTSMYLCASTSLAAQEDTQYFGPGTRLTVL.

On this clone itself: A single base is all that separates this from a far larger clone, so a read error is likely. This chain joins TRBV19 and TRBJ2-5, with 10 bases that match TRBD2. TRBJ2-7 matches the DNA end more closely, so the J call is doubtful. Germline CDR1 LNHDA, CDR2 SQIVND (reference sequence). The CDR3 has 14 residues. CDR3 in DNA: TGTGCCGGTAGTACCCCGGGACTAGCGTACGAGCAGTACTTC. Translating gives CAGSTPGLAYEQYF.